The next 22 T cell receptor beta chains were all read from a single sample in a study of OX40 agonist ivuxolimab in advanced cancers. Receptors were amplified or captured by the immunoSEQ multiplex PCR assay. TCRdb holds this immuneACCESS table with in-frame rearrangements only. Some clones are missing; in checked studies, unresolved V genes explain under half, and the rest has no known cause. The sample table lists about 40,000 clones, approximately 82% of them with a count of one. Roughly 2% of the sample rests with the top ten. Sequences were derived from CD4+ or CD8+ T cells sorted from blood, sampled in a trial of the OX40 agonist ivuxolimab. These receptor sequences come from an adult with an advanced solid tumor such as melanoma, head and neck, liver or kidney cancer.

The chain employs TRBV30 and TRBJ2-2; TRBD1 aligns across 7 bases. CDR1 GTSNPN and CDR2 SVGIG come from the germline V gene (reference sequence). The trim removed 2 bases at V and 5 bases at J, leaving 17 bases unmatched. The CDR3 consists of 18 residues. The CDR3 region has the DNA TGTGCCTGGAGTCATGAGCAGGGGGTAGTCTTTTCTACCGGGGAGCTGTTTTTT. It codes for CAWSHEQGVVFSTGELFF.

The genes are TRBV5-4 and TRBJ2-7; TRBD2 might be the D (6 bases). The germline V gene encodes CDR1 SGHNT and CDR2 YYREEE (reference sequence). With 2 bases removed from V and 3 bases from J, the gap between germline ends came to 15 bases. The CDR3 spans 15 residues. The CDR3 spells CASSFGGAADYEQYF. Written as DNA, the CDR3 is TGTGCCAGCAGCTTTGGCGGGGCGGCGGACTACGAGCAGTACTTC.

V and J are TRBV18 and TRBJ1-5; D is perhaps TRBD1 (5 bases). This CDR3 has 17 residues. Trimming removed 1 base at V and 0 bases at J, with 13 bases between. Germline loops: CDR1 KGHSH, CDR2 LQKENI. CDR3 DNA: TGTGCCAGCTCACCACAAAAGGGACTCAATAGCAATCAGCCCCAGCATTTT. Its protein is CASSPQKGLNSNQPQHF.

This sequence joins TRBV9 and TRBJ2-4; no definite D call. The CDR3 covers 15 residues. V was shortened by 2 bases and J by 5 bases, with 14 bases between the two germline ends. Germline loops: CDR1 SGDLS, CDR2 YYNGEE. The CDR3 here is CASSVSPARENIQYF. CDR3 coding DNA: TGTGCCAGCAGCGTTAGCCCCGCCCGGGAAAACATTCAGTACTTC. The entire variable domain, with the rest obtained from reference TRBV9 and TRBJ2-4, is as follows: DSGVTQTPKHLITATGQRVTLRCSPRSGDLSVYWYQQSLDQGLQFLIQYYNGEERAKGNILERFSAQQFPDLHSELNLSSLELGDSALYFCASSVSPARENIQYFGAGTRLSVL.

The rearrangement links TRBV6-5 to TRBJ1-3; possibly TRBD1 for D (5 bases). Germline CDR1 MNHEY, CDR2 SVGAGI. The CDR3 loop spans 15 amino acids. Trimming stripped 5 bases from V and 0 bases from J, with 11 bases between. The CDR3 bases are TGTGCCAGCAGTGGGACGGACAACTCTGGAAACACCATATATTTT. Residues: CASSGTDNSGNTIYF.

The gene calls are TRBV19 and TRBJ2-7; 8 bases fit TRBD2. Germline V gene data show CDR1 as LNHDA and CDR2 as SQIVND (reference sequence). V lost 3 bases and J lost 4; bases outside the gene matches: 5. The CDR3 has 14 residues. CDR3 residues: CASSIGTRTYEQYF. As DNA, the CDR3 is TGTGCCAGTAGTATTGGGACTAGAACTTACGAGCAGTACTTC.

The V and J genes are TRBV27 and TRBJ1-2, with TRBD1 as a possible D gene (6 bases). CDR1 and CDR2 (germline): MNHEY, SMNVEV (reference sequence). V was clipped by 2 bases and J by 1 base, with 8 bases between them. The CDR3 has 14 amino acids. The CDR3 coding sequence is TGTGCCAGCAGTTTAGGCAGGGGTAACTATGGCTACACCTTC. It specifies CASSLGRGNYGYTF.

The chain carries TRBV10-3 and TRBJ2-7, with no clear D. With 3 bases removed from V and 3 bases from J, the gap between germline ends came to 15 bases. The CDR3 contains 15 residues. From germline, CDR1 is ENHRY and CDR2 SYGVKD. The CDR3 sequence is CAISDRQLVSYEQYF. In nucleotides, the CDR3 is TGTGCCATCAGTGATCGGCAGTTGGTTAGCTACGAGCAGTACTTC.

This clone was recorded a few times. The CDR3 DNA sequence: TGTGCCTGGAGTGTGCAGGGGGTACAGCCCCAGCATTTT. Translated: CAWSVQGVQPQHF. The chain joins TRBV30 to TRBJ1-5, with TRBD1 matching 7 bases. This CDR3 comprises 13 residues. The ends lost 0 bases at V and 7 bases at J; junction bases unmatched: 3. Germline CDR1 GTSNPN, CDR2 SVGIG (reference sequence).

J is TRBJ2-1 and V is TRBV5-6; no reliable D call. Trimming removed 4 bases from V and 10 bases from J, with 9 bases in between. Germline lookup yields CDR1 SGHDT and CDR2 YYEEEE. CDR3 length: 11 amino acids. The CDR3 bases are TGTGCCAGCAGCGTGGAGTGGGAGCAGTTCTTC. Amino acids: CASSVEWEQFF.

DNA of the CDR3: TGTGCCAGCAGTCCACGGGTTGACTATGGCTACACCTTC. As protein: CASSPRVDYGYTF. This chain uses TRBV28 with TRBJ1-2, with D hard to call. The CDR3 extends over 13 amino acids. In germline, CDR1 is MDHEN, CDR2 SYDVKM. Trimming stripped 5 bases from V and 3 bases from J, with 10 bases between.

CDR3 sequence reads: CASSSVRGTEQYF. CDR3 nucleotide sequence: TGTGCCAGCAGTTCAGTCCGGGGGACCGAGCAGTACTTC. V gene TRBV28 combines with J gene TRBJ2-7; D may be TRBD2 (6 bases). The ends were cut back, 4 bases at V and 6 bases at J, with 13 bases in the middle. The CDR3 has 13 residues. Germline loops: CDR1 MDHEN, CDR2 SYDVKM.

V gene TRBV6-1 combines with J gene TRBJ2-7; 7 positions match TRBD1. Germline V gene sequence: CDR1 MNHNS, CDR2 SASEGT. Trimming cost V 4 bases and J 6 bases; bases outside gene matches: 6. The CDR3 totals 13 residues. The DNA for the CDR3 is TGTGCCAGCAGTGTGGTGACAGGGTTCGAGCAGTACTTC. This codes for CASSVVTGFEQYF.

The chain joins TRBV28 to TRBJ2-1; D ambiguous. CDR3 length: 11 amino acids. Between the trimmed V and J ends, which lost 7 bases and 7 bases, there was a span of 8 bases. Germline V gene lookup returns CDR1 MDHEN and CDR2 SYDVKM. CDR3 DNA: TGTGCCAGCACCGTTACGAATGAGCAGTTCTTC. Residues: CASTVTNEQFF.

The chain links TRBV27 to TRBJ2-2; maybe TRBD1 (5 bases). Germline loops: CDR1 MNHEY, CDR2 SMNVEV (reference sequence). The V end was cut by 7 bases, the J end by 7 bases, with 19 bases between. The CDR3 loop spans 15 amino acids. CDR3: CASKKGAGRNGELFF. In DNA, the CDR3 is TGTGCCAGCAAAAAAGGGGCAGGGCGTAACGGGGAGCTGTTTTTT.

The chain joins TRBV25-1 to TRBJ2-7; 8 bases line up with TRBD1. Germline V lookup: CDR1 MGHDK, CDR2 SYGVNS. The CDR3 loop spans 13 amino acids. Unmatched junction bases numbered 2, after V lost 2 bases and J lost 5 bases. CDR3 DNA: TGTGCCAGCAGTGAACAGGGGGCCCACGAGCAGTACTTC. The encoded protein is CASSEQGAHEQYF.

The V call is TRBV18, the J call TRBJ2-1; D gene unclear. Per germline, CDR1 KGHSH and CDR2 LQKENI. The V and J ends lost 0 bases and 5 bases respectively, with 23 bases between them. The CDR3 is made up of 19 amino acids. In DNA form, the CDR3 reads TGTGCCAGCTCACCACCGAGGAGCTACAAACCTGGCGACGACAATGAGCAGTTCTTC. Translation: CASSPPRSYKPGDDNEQFF.

The chain carries TRBV19 and TRBJ2-1; D not resolved. The ends were cut back, 4 bases at V and 4 bases at J, with 14 bases in the middle. This CDR3 is built from 15 residues. Germline CDR1 is LNHDA and CDR2 is SQIVND (reference sequence). The CDR3 sequence: CASSTLDGLYNEQFF. The CDR3 DNA reads TGTGCCAGTAGTACCCTCGATGGGTTATACAATGAGCAGTTCTTC.

The chain recombines TRBV9 with TRBJ2-3, with TRBD2 matching 9 bases. J was trimmed by 3 bases and V by 2 bases; bases with no gene match: 7. This CDR3 has 16 residues. Germline V gene lookup returns CDR1 SGDLS and CDR2 YYNGEE. The CDR3 loop is CASSVRSSGTTDTQYF. CDR3 bases: TGTGCCAGCAGCGTCCGATCTAGCGGGACAACAGATACGCAGTATTTT.

This sequence joins TRBV6-5 and TRBJ1-1, with a possible D match to TRBD1 (5 bases). CDR1 and CDR2 (germline): MNHEY, SVGAGI. The V and J ends lost 0 bases and 2 bases respectively, with 10 bases between them. This CDR3 comprises 15 residues. In DNA form, the CDR3 reads TGTGCCAGCAGTTACTCAATCAGGGTAAACACTGAAGCTTTCTTT. This translates into CASSYSIRVNTEAFF.

This chain connects TRBV5-4 to TRBJ1-6, with D perhaps TRBD1 (6 bases). Trimming removed 5 bases at V and 5 bases at J, with 14 bases between. Germline loops: CDR1 SGHNT, CDR2 YYREEE (reference sequence). This CDR3 has 15 amino acids. The CDR3 DNA reads as TGTGCCAGCAGAGCCGGGACACAAAATAATTCACCCCTCCACTTT. Translation: CASRAGTQNNSPLHF. The full variable domain, in which reference TRBV5-4 and TRBJ1-6 provide the parts outside the CDR3, is ETGVTQSPTHLIKTRGQQVTLRCSSQSGHNTVSWYQQALGQGPQFIFQYYREEENGRGNFPPRFSGLQFPNYSSELNVNALELDDSALYLCASRAGTQNNSPLHFGNGTRLTVT.

This chain uses TRBV2 with TRBJ1-2; D not resolved. The CDR3 runs to 12 residues. Germline V gene data show CDR1 as SNHLY and CDR2 as FYNNEI. V was shortened by 1 base and J by 4 bases, with 4 bases between the two germline ends. CDR3 sequence: CASSEGPYGYTF. Here the CDR3 DNA reads TGTGCCAGCAGTGAAGGTCCCTATGGCTACACCTTC.